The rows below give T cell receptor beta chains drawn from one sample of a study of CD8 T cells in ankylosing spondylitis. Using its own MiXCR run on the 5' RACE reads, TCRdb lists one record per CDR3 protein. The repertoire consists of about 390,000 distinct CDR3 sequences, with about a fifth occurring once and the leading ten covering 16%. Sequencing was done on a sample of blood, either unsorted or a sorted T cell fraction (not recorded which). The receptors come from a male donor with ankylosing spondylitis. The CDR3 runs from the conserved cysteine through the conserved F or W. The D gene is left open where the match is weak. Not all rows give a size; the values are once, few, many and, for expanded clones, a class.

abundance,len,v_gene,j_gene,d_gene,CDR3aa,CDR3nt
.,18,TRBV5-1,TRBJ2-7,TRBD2,CASSTARGRLAGGNEQYF,TGCGCCAGCAGCACCGCCCGGGGGCGACTAGCGGGAGGTAATGAGCAGTACTTC
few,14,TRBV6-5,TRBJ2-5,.,CASSLAESQETQYF,TGTGCCAGCAGTTTAGCGGAGTCCCAAGAGACCCAGTACTTC
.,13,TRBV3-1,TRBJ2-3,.,CASSQWQGDTQYF,TGTGCCAGCAGCCAATGGCAAGGTGATACGCAGTATTTT
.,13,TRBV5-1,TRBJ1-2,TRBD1,CASSPTGARGYTF,TGCGCCAGCAGCCCGACAGGGGCGCGAGGCTACACCTTC
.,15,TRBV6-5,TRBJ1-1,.,CASSFLGRGGTEAFF,TGTGCCAGCAGTTTCCTCGGGCGCGGCGGGACTGAAGCTTTCTTT
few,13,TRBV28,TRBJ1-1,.,CASSPLRSTEAFF,TGTGCCAGCAGTCCCTTAAGGAGTACTGAAGCTTTCTTT
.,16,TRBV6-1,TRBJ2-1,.,CASSEALRPSISEQFF,TGTGCCAGCAGTGAAGCGCTGAGACCGTCAATCAGTGAGCAGTTCTTC
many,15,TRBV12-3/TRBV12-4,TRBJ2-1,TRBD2,CASTRTSGSGNEQFF,TGTGCCAGCACTCGGACTAGCGGGAGTGGCAATGAGCAGTTCTTC
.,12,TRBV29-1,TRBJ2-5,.,CSVVFGTGTQYF,TGCAGCGTTGTATTCGGGACGGGGACCCAGTACTTC
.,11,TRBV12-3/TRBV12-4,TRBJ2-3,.,CASRYADTQYF,TGTGCCAGCAGGTACGCAGATACGCAGTATTTT
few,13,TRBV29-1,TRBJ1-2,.,CSVGLSGRYGYTF,TGCAGCGTTGGGTTATCAGGGCGCTATGGCTACACCTTC
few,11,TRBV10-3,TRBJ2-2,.,CAISPAGELFF,TGTGCCATCAGCCCCGCCGGGGAGCTGTTTTTT
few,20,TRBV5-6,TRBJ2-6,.,CASSSLSLGRVVGGANVLTF,TGTGCCAGCAGCTCGCTATCATTGGGCAGGGTTGTTGGTGGGGCCAACGTCCTGACTTTC
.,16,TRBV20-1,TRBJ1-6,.,CSARDGRLSYNSPLHF,TGCAGTGCTAGAGATGGCAGACTCTCCTATAATTCACCCCTCCACTTT
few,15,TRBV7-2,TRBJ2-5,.,CASSLSPSEEETQYF,TGTGCCAGCAGCTTATCTCCCAGCGAAGAAGAGACCCAGTACTTC
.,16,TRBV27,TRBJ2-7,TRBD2,CASSLHGTSGTYEQYF,TGTGCCAGCAGTCTCCACGGGACTAGCGGGACCTACGAGCAGTACTTC
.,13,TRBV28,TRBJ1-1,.,CASSLPRAKWAFF,TGTGCCAGCAGTCTCCCCCGAGCAAAGTGGGCTTTCTTT
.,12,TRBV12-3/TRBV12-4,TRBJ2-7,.,CASSLLRGEQYF,TGTGCCAGCAGCCTCCTAAGGGGCGAGCAGTACTTC
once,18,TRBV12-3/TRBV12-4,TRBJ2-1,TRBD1,CASSLPNPGTGGRNEQFF,TGTGCCAGCAGTTTGCCGAATCCCGGGACAGGGGGCCGGAATGAGCAGTTCTTC
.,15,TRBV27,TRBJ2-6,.,CASSSLGTGANVLTF,TGTGCCAGCAGTTCTTTGGGGACTGGGGCCAACGTCCTGACTTTC
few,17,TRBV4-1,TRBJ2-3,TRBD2,CASSQAGTSGPTDTQYF,TGCGCCAGCAGCCAAGCCGGGACTAGCGGGCCCACAGATACGCAGTATTTT
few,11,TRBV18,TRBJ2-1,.,CASTHRGEQFF,TGTGCCAGCACCCATCGGGGCGAGCAGTTCTTC
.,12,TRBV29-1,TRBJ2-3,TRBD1,CSVTQGTDTQYF,TGCAGCGTCACACAGGGGACAGATACGCAGTATTTT
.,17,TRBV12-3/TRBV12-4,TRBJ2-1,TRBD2,CASSNEVASGAYNEQFF,TGTGCCAGCAGTAACGAGGTGGCTAGCGGGGCCTACAATGAGCAGTTCTTC
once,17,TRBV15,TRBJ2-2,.,CATSRDLSGPSTGELFF,TGTGCCACCAGCAGAGATCTATCAGGACCCAGCACCGGGGAGCTGTTTTTT
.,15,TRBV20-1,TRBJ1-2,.,CSARLSGNGNYGYTF,TGCAGTGCTAGGCTATCAGGAAACGGTAACTATGGCTACACCTTC
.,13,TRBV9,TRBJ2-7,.,CASSVDPSREQYF,TGTGCCAGCAGCGTAGACCCTAGCAGGGAGCAGTACTTC
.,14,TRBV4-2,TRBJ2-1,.,CASSWGERRNEQFF,TGTGCCAGCAGTTGGGGCGAGCGGAGGAATGAGCAGTTCTTC
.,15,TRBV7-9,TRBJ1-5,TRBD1,CASSSGTGLNQPQHF,TGTGCCAGCAGCTCCGGGACAGGGCTTAATCAGCCCCAGCATTTT
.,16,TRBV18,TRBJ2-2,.,CASSPPAGKNTGELFF,TGTGCCAGCTCACCACCCGCGGGGAAGAACACCGGGGAGCTGTTTTTT
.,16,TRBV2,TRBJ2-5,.,CASSESLGIVKETQYF,TGTGCCAGCAGTGAATCTCTGGGAATTGTAAAAGAGACCCAGTACTTC
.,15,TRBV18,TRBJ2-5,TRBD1,CASSPPTGPQETQYF,TGTGCCAGCTCACCACCGACAGGGCCCCAAGAGACCCAGTACTTC